This is a list of T cell receptor beta chains from one sample in a study of blood T cell repertoires in COVID-19. Measured with immunoSEQ multiplex PCR; TCRdb has only the in-frame clones, and not every one. The sample consists of fewer than 250,000 clones, around 90% of them appearing once. Sequencing was performed on peripheral blood. These TCRs come from a man aged 25 to 40 with COVID-19, enrolled during active disease. The CDR3 runs from the conserved cysteine through the conserved F or W. A D gene is named only where the DNA matches it firmly. Expanded clones get a size class; other rows say once, few or many, or leave the size out.

abundance,d_gene,v_gene,j_gene,CDR3aa,CDR3nt
.,.,TRBV7-2,TRBJ2-7,CASSSLGLFKEQYF,TGTGCCAGCAGCTCCCTGGGGCTGTTCAAAGAGCAGTACTTC
.,TRBD1,TRBV5-4,TRBJ1-2,CASRTGGQRANYGYTF,TGTGCCAGCAGAACAGGGGGCCAGAGAGCTAACTATGGCTACACCTTC
.,TRBD1,TRBV6-5,TRBJ2-7,CASNGQGDVSGQYF,TGTGCCAGCAATGGACAGGGGGACGTTAGTGGGCAGTACTTC
once,.,TRBV6-5,TRBJ1-1,CASSYPGGDMNTEAFF,TGTGCCAGCAGTTACCCGGGAGGGGATATGAACACTGAAGCTTTCTTT
.,TRBD2,TRBV19,TRBJ2-1,CASRGGGDLGYNEQFF,TGTGCCAGTAGGGGCGGGGGGGATTTAGGCTACAATGAGCAGTTCTTC
.,TRBD1,TRBV19,TRBJ2-7,CASSPTGTGGNEQYF,TGTGCCAGTAGCCCCACCGGGACAGGGGGCAACGAGCAGTACTTC
once,TRBD1,TRBV7-2,TRBJ2-7,CASSQNTGGPEQYF,TGTGCCAGCAGCCAAAATACAGGGGGCCCCGAGCAGTACTTC
.,.,TRBV21-1,TRBJ1-4,CASSNLGLGGRGEKLFF,TGTGCCAGCAGCAATCTTGGCCTCGGGGGGCGAGGGGAAAAACTGTTTTTT
.,.,TRBV2,TRBJ2-2,CAIARGRNTGELFF,TGTGCCATAGCTCGAGGCCGGAACACCGGGGAGCTGTTTTTT
once,TRBD1,TRBV30,TRBJ2-7,CAWSVRQGSEQYF,TGTGCCTGGAGTGTGAGACAGGGCTCCGAGCAGTACTTC
.,.,TRBV7-2,TRBJ1-2,CASSPRDGDYVGYTF,TGTGCCAGCAGCCCTCGGGACGGGGACTATGTTGGCTACACCTTC
.,.,TRBV5-6,TRBJ2-3,CASSKASQGFTDTQYF,TGTGCCAGCAGCAAAGCCTCGCAGGGATTTACAGATACGCAGTATTTT
.,TRBD1,TRBV6-5,TRBJ2-7,CASRGWTGTYEQYF,TGTGCCAGCCGAGGGTGGACAGGGACCTACGAGCAGTACTTC
.,TRBD2,TRBV5-1,TRBJ2-3,CASSLGSGAGNTQYF,TGCGCCAGCAGCTTGGGTAGCGGGGCGGGTAATACGCAGTATTTT
.,.,TRBV12-3/TRBV12-4,TRBJ1-2,CASSLQSHQGTF,TGTGCCAGCAGTTTACAGAGCCATCAGGGTACCTTC
.,.,TRBV18,TRBJ1-2,CASSPQGSQNYGYTF,TGTGCCAGCTCACCCCAGGGGTCACAGAACTATGGCTACACCTTC
.,TRBD1,TRBV9,TRBJ2-7,CASSVAGTVIYEQYF,TGTGCCAGCAGCGTAGCTGGGACAGTCATCTACGAGCAGTACTTC
once,.,TRBV30,TRBJ2-5,CAWSVGSAWDQETQYF,TGTGCCTGGAGCGTGGGCTCCGCGTGGGACCAAGAGACCCAGTACTTC
.,.,TRBV5-1,TRBJ2-1,CASSLVRGAYNEQFF,TGCGCCAGCAGCTTGGTAAGGGGCGCATACAATGAGCAGTTCTTC
.,TRBD1,TRBV5-1,TRBJ2-2,CASSLRGQGPTGELFF,TGCGCCAGCAGCTTGAGGGGACAGGGTCCCACCGGGGAGCTGTTTTTT
.,TRBD1,TRBV5-4,TRBJ2-7,CASSQKRTGVLEQYF,TGTGCCAGCAGCCAAAAGAGGACAGGGGTTCTCGAGCAGTACTTC
.,TRBD2,TRBV29-1,TRBJ2-3,CSVEGGASGGTDTQYF,TGCAGCGTTGAAGGGGGAGCTAGCGGGGGCACAGATACGCAGTATTTT
.,.,TRBV4-1,TRBJ1-1,CASSLSPRRRTEAFF,TGCGCCAGCAGCCTTTCCCCCCGCAGGCGCACTGAAGCTTTCTTT
.,.,TRBV13,TRBJ1-2,CASSYGDSANYGYTF,TGTGCCAGCAGCTACGGGGACTCAGCCAACTATGGCTACACCTTC
.,.,TRBV3-1/TRBV3-2,TRBJ1-3,CASSGPGNTIYF,TGTGCCAGCAGCGGGCCTGGAAACACCATATATTTT
.,TRBD2,TRBV7-9,TRBJ2-1,CASSFLFRTSGDNEQFF,TGTGCCAGCAGCTTTTTGTTCCGGACTAGCGGGGACAATGAGCAGTTCTTC
once,TRBD1,TRBV5-1,TRBJ1-1,CASSPEDREDPVEAFF,TGCGCCAGCAGCCCCGAGGACAGGGAGGATCCCGTTGAAGCTTTCTTT
.,.,TRBV18,TRBJ1-2,CASSPGDGYTF,TGTGCCAGCTCACCCGGGGATGGCTACACCTTC
once,.,TRBV20-1,TRBJ1-2,CSVDRGDGYTF,TGCAGCGTGGATCGGGGGGATGGCTACACCTTC
.,TRBD2,TRBV6-5,TRBJ2-1,CASSSETSGGYNEQFF,TGTGCCAGCAGTTCCGAGACTAGCGGGGGCTACAATGAGCAGTTCTTC
.,.,TRBV4-1,TRBJ1-1,CASSQDLDRHPFEAFF,TGCGCCAGCAGCCAAGACCTAGACAGGCACCCCTTTGAAGCTTTCTTT
.,TRBD1,TRBV29-1,TRBJ1-1,CSVIVRGRVNTEAFF,TGCAGCGTTATAGTCAGGGGGCGTGTGAACACTGAAGCTTTCTTT
.,.,TRBV4-1,TRBJ2-1,CASSQTGLAAKSNEQFF,TGCGCCAGCAGCCAAACCGGGCTAGCAGCAAAATCGAATGAGCAGTTCTTC
.,.,TRBV10-1,TRBJ1-2,CASSENREGGYTF,TGCGCCAGCAGTGAGAACAGGGAAGGGGGCTACACCTTC
.,.,TRBV27,TRBJ2-6,CATGTTGANVLTF,TGTGCCACCGGGACAACTGGGGCCAACGTCCTGACTTTC
once,.,TRBV28,TRBJ1-1,CAIIPPRGAGTEAFF,TGTGCCATCATACCACCTCGGGGGGCGGGCACTGAAGCTTTCTTT
.,TRBD2,TRBV6-1,TRBJ2-3,CASSETSGGRTDTQYF,TGTGCCAGCAGTGAGACTAGCGGGGGGCGGACAGATACGCAGTATTTT
.,.,TRBV2,TRBJ1-5,CASSRGSNQPQHF,TGTGCCAGCAGCAGGGGTAGCAATCAGCCCCAGCATTTT
.,.,TRBV5-6,TRBJ2-5,CASSPGVIETQYF,TGTGCCAGCAGCCCCGGGGTAATCGAGACCCAGTACTTC
few,TRBD2,TRBV5-1,TRBJ2-3,CASSTGLAGITSTDTQYF,TGCGCCAGCAGCACGGGACTAGCGGGGATAACTAGCACAGATACGCAGTATTTT
.,TRBD2,TRBV7-6,TRBJ2-1,CASSQTSGGYNEQFF,TGTGCCAGCAGCCAGACTAGCGGGGGCTACAATGAGCAGTTCTTC